This T cell receptor beta chain was identified in a study of OX40 agonist ivuxolimab in advanced cancers. Study at large: Patients in the trial were receiving intravenous ivuxolimab every 2 weeks, at doses of 0.01 to 10 mg/kg. Of the participants, under 50% had some prior anti-PD-1, anti-PD-L1 or anti-CTLA-4 therapy, which was allowed.

Generated by immunoSEQ multiplex PCR, the TCRdb table keeps only in-frame clones and is missing some. The repertoire holds 72,000 or so clones, with 70% to 90% as singletons. Findings of the study overall: Individuals who were partial responders at 0.1-3.0 mg/kg had clonal expansion that ranked among the lowest.

As for this clone: Its specificity is unknown.

Peripheral blood came from all dose cohorts at three timepoints. The sequence came from an adult with an advanced solid tumor such as melanoma, head and neck, liver or kidney cancer. The source material was CD4+ or CD8+ T cells sorted from blood, sampled in a trial of the OX40 agonist ivuxolimab.

The CDR3, as DNA: TGTGCCAGCAGCTTAGCTGGCGGTCGGCTAGCGGGAGTTGCAGATACGCAGTATTTT. It specifies CASSLAGGRLAGVADTQYF. The V call is TRBV11-2, the J call TRBJ2-3, with 10 bases matching TRBD2. Germline values: CDR1 SGHAT, CDR2 FQNNGV. Unmatched junction bases numbered 14, after V lost 1 base and J lost 4 bases. The CDR3 spans 19 residues. The full variable domain, rest sourced from reference TRBV11-2 and TRBJ2-3, is EAGVAQSPRYKIIEKRQSVAFWCNPISGHATLYWYQQILGQGPKLLIQFQNNGVVDDSQLPKDRFSAERLKGVDSTLKIQPAKLEDSAVYLCASSLAGGRLAGVADTQYFGPGTRLTVL.